This T cell receptor beta chain was recovered during a study of T cells in Graves' hyperthyroidism and ophthalmopathy. V lost 3 bases to trimming and J lost 4 bases, with 17 bases between them. The CDR3 spans 16 residues. Per germline, CDR1 LGHNA and CDR2 YNFKEQ. RNA transcripts served as the template for amplifying TCR beta CDR3 regions. The TCR CDR3 was amplified in a first-round RT-PCR using the HTBI primer set. MiXCR was run by TCRdb on the multiplex PCR reads, yielding one entry per CDR3 protein. The sample records fewer than 250,000 distinct CDR3 sequences, 16% being singletons. In this sample, this clonotype turned up many times.

This TCR was recovered from a woman aged 18 to 35 with Graves' ophthalmopathy. What was sequenced was blood. The chain recombines TRBV4-2 with TRBJ2-3; D gene ambiguous. The CDR3 region has the DNA TGTGCCAGCAGCCAGACCCGACTGGGCAGCTCAGATACGCAGTATTTT. This sequence encodes CASSQTRLGSSDTQYF.